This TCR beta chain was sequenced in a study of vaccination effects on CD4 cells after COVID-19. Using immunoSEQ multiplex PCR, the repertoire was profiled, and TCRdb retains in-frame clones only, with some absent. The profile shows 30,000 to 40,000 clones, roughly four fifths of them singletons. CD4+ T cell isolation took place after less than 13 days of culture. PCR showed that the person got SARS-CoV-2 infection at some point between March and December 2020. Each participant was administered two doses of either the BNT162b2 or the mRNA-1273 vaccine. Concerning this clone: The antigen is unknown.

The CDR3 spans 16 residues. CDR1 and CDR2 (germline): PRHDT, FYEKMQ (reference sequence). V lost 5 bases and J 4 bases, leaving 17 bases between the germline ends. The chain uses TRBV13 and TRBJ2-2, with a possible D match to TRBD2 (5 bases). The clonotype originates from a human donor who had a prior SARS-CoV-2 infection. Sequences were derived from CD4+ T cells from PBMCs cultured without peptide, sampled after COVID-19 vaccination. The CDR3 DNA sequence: TGTGCCAGCAGCCCCAGGAGGAGAAGGGCCACCGGGGAGCTGTTTTTT. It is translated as CASSPRRRRATGELFF.